This TCR beta chain came from a study of regulatory T cells in long-lasting Graves disease. The TCR beta library used iRepertoire HTBI primers with Arm-PCR amplification of CDR3. TCRdb fed the multiplex PCR reads into MiXCR, producing one record per CDR3 protein. The sample gives fewer than 550,000 distinct CDR3 sequences, approximately 16% of which show up once; about 25% is in the top ten. The table lists this clonotype with many counts. What it binds is unknown. Time point: newly diagnosed GD, antithyroid drugs for less than 3 months. Construction of the TCR library relied on RNA isolated from PBMCs. Whole-study results and caveats: Examination was confined to peripheral blood, excluding thyroid tissue.

This same sample was also taken into another study, of T cells in Graves' hyperthyroidism and ophthalmopathy. That report notes: The model's output predicted ophthalmopathy at a median of about 5.9 months prior to onset.

This specimen was peripheral blood mononuclear cells (PBMCs), taken at new diagnosis, from a patient treated with antithyroid drugs. The source is a woman aged 35-65 years with Graves disease.

The CDR3 protein is CASSSRQGDMEKLFF. CDR3 DNA sequence: TGTGCCAGCAGCTCGCGACAGGGGGATATGGAAAAACTGTTTTTT. The J gene is TRBJ1-4, the V gene TRBV7-2, with 9 nucleotides matching TRBD1. J gave up 8 bases and V 4 bases, and 8 bases lay outside the gene matches. The germline V gene has CDR1 SGHTA and CDR2 FQGNSA. The CDR3 is made up of 15 amino acids.